Listed below are T cell receptor beta chains from one sample, sequenced in a study of spatial heterogeneity in lung cancer. TCRdb analysed the 5' RACE reads with MiXCR anew, one entry per CDR3 protein. This sample carries approximately 10,000 distinct CDR3 sequences, about a quarter of them seen once, and the ten largest clones take approximately 4%. Source: PBMCs, taken at follow-up. The receptors were sampled from a female donor with early-stage non-small cell lung cancer. CDR3s include the opening cysteine and the closing phenylalanine or tryptophan. A D gene is named only where the DNA matches it firmly. Clone size is shown for a subset of rows, as once, few, many or a class of expanded clone.

v_call: TRBV7-2
clone_size: few
j_call: TRBJ1-1
d_call: -
cdr3_nt: TGTGCCAGCAGCTTAGGAATGGCGGGCACTGAAGCTTTCTTT
cdr3_aa: CASSLGMAGTEAFF

v_call: TRBV25-1
clone_size: -
j_call: TRBJ1-1
d_call: -
cdr3_nt: TGTGCCAGCAGTGAACGGGGTCGCGCTTTCTTT
cdr3_aa: CASSERGRAFF

v_call: TRBV27
clone_size: -
j_call: TRBJ1-5
d_call: -
cdr3_nt: TGTGCCAGCAGACCGGGGGCCTTGAGCAATCAGCCCCAGCATTTT
cdr3_aa: CASRPGALSNQPQHF

v_call: TRBV10-3
clone_size: medium-sized
j_call: TRBJ1-1
d_call: TRBD1
cdr3_nt: TGTGCCATCAGTGGAACCGGGACAGCGAACACTGAAGCTTTCTTT
cdr3_aa: CAISGTGTANTEAFF

v_call: TRBV7-2
clone_size: medium-sized
j_call: TRBJ2-1
d_call: TRBD2
cdr3_nt: TGTGCCAGCCGGCTAGCGGGAGAAGCAAATGAGCAGTTCTTC
cdr3_aa: CASRLAGEANEQFF

v_call: TRBV7-3
clone_size: few
j_call: TRBJ2-5
d_call: -
cdr3_nt: TGTGCCAGCAGCTTCCAGGGTTCGGAGACCCAGTACTTC
cdr3_aa: CASSFQGSETQYF

v_call: TRBV28
clone_size: medium-sized
j_call: TRBJ2-1
d_call: -
cdr3_nt: TGTGCCAGCAGTTCCCCCAAGTACTTCAATGAGCAGTTCTTC
cdr3_aa: CASSSPKYFNEQFF

v_call: TRBV6-2/TRBV6-3
clone_size: medium-sized
j_call: TRBJ2-7
d_call: -
cdr3_nt: TGTGCCAGCAGCTCCAACAGCTACGAGCAGTACTTC
cdr3_aa: CASSSNSYEQYF

v_call: TRBV10-3
clone_size: -
j_call: TRBJ2-7
d_call: TRBD1
cdr3_nt: TGTGCCATCAGGGAGACAGGGGGCCACGAGCAGTACTTC
cdr3_aa: CAIRETGGHEQYF

v_call: TRBV5-1
clone_size: -
j_call: TRBJ1-1
d_call: -
cdr3_nt: TGCGCCAGCAGCTTCGTCCCGGGTGGGTTAAACACTGAAGCTTTCTTT
cdr3_aa: CASSFVPGGLNTEAFF

v_call: TRBV6-1
clone_size: medium-sized
j_call: TRBJ1-6
d_call: TRBD1
cdr3_nt: TGTGCCAGCAGTCAACTGGGACAGGGGGCTATCTCCTATAATTCACCCCTCCACTTT
cdr3_aa: CASSQLGQGAISYNSPLHF

v_call: TRBV6-5
clone_size: -
j_call: TRBJ2-7
d_call: TRBD2
cdr3_nt: TGTGCCAGCAGCTCCCCCCGTAGCGGGAGCAAGTACGAGCAGTACTTC
cdr3_aa: CASSSPRSGSKYEQYF

v_call: TRBV12-3/TRBV12-4
clone_size: -
j_call: TRBJ2-3
d_call: TRBD2
cdr3_nt: TGTGCCAGCAGTTCAACTAGCGGGAGAGGAGATACGCAGTATTTT
cdr3_aa: CASSSTSGRGDTQYF

v_call: TRBV19
clone_size: few
j_call: TRBJ1-2
d_call: TRBD1
cdr3_nt: TGTGCCAGTTTCCGGCTAGGGACAGACAGCTATGGCTACACCTTC
cdr3_aa: CASFRLGTDSYGYTF

v_call: TRBV19
clone_size: -
j_call: TRBJ2-7
d_call: -
cdr3_nt: TGTGCCAGTAGTATAGATGGCAGGTCCTACGAGCAGTACTTC
cdr3_aa: CASSIDGRSYEQYF

v_call: TRBV5-4
clone_size: -
j_call: TRBJ1-2
d_call: -
cdr3_nt: TGTGCCAGCAACCTAGAACAGAATTCTAACTATGGCTACACCTTC
cdr3_aa: CASNLEQNSNYGYTF

v_call: TRBV13
clone_size: -
j_call: TRBJ2-3
d_call: -
cdr3_nt: TGTGCCAGCAGCTTAGGGCTAGCAGCGGATGGTACGCAGTATTTT
cdr3_aa: CASSLGLAADGTQYF

v_call: TRBV5-5
clone_size: once
j_call: TRBJ1-2
d_call: -
cdr3_nt: TGTGCCAGCAGCTTGGAAGCTACCTTCTGGCAGGTGCGGAGCTATGGCTACACCTTC
cdr3_aa: CASSLEATFWQVRSYGYTF

v_call: TRBV5-4
clone_size: -
j_call: TRBJ2-1
d_call: TRBD1
cdr3_nt: TGTGCCAGCAGCTTGAACAGGGGGAAAAATGAGCAGTTCTTC
cdr3_aa: CASSLNRGKNEQFF

v_call: TRBV28
clone_size: -
j_call: TRBJ2-7
d_call: -
cdr3_nt: TGTGCCAGCAGACCCGGGGGTCGGGGTGAGCAGTACTTC
cdr3_aa: CASRPGGRGEQYF

v_call: TRBV7-8
clone_size: medium-sized
j_call: TRBJ2-7
d_call: TRBD1
cdr3_nt: TGTGCCAGCAGCGAGGACAGGCTCCTTAGGGAGCAGTACTTC
cdr3_aa: CASSEDRLLREQYF

v_call: TRBV20-1
clone_size: -
j_call: TRBJ2-7
d_call: TRBD2
cdr3_nt: TGCAGTGCTAGAGTATCAAGCGGGAGGGCCAGCTACGAGCAGTACTTC
cdr3_aa: CSARVSSGRASYEQYF

v_call: TRBV30
clone_size: -
j_call: TRBJ1-5
d_call: TRBD1
cdr3_nt: TGTGCCTGGGGCCTCCAGGGGGATCAGCCCCAGCATTTT
cdr3_aa: CAWGLQGDQPQHF

v_call: TRBV6-2/TRBV6-3
clone_size: -
j_call: TRBJ2-1
d_call: -
cdr3_nt: TGTGCCAGCAGTTTGGTCCCCATCGGAAGCTCCTACAATGAGCAGTTCTTC
cdr3_aa: CASSLVPIGSSYNEQFF

v_call: TRBV3-1
clone_size: few
j_call: TRBJ1-1
d_call: -
cdr3_nt: TGTGCCAGCAGCCCTATAGGGGCTGAAGTTTTCTTT
cdr3_aa: CASSPIGAEVFF

v_call: TRBV6-2/TRBV6-3
clone_size: few
j_call: TRBJ2-3
d_call: TRBD2
cdr3_nt: TGTGCCAGCAGGGGACTACTCACAGATACGCAGTATTTT
cdr3_aa: CASRGLLTDTQYF

v_call: TRBV7-3
clone_size: -
j_call: TRBJ2-1
d_call: TRBD2
cdr3_nt: TGTGCCAGCAGCTTAGGTAGCGGGACGGAACAGTTCTTC
cdr3_aa: CASSLGSGTEQFF

v_call: TRBV2
clone_size: medium-sized
j_call: TRBJ2-7
d_call: -
cdr3_nt: TGTGCCAGCAGTCCCCCCAACGGCGAAGGATCCTACGAGCAGTACTTC
cdr3_aa: CASSPPNGEGSYEQYF

v_call: TRBV7-2
clone_size: few
j_call: TRBJ2-7
d_call: -
cdr3_nt: TGTGCCAGCAGCCCCCGTGGAAGCGGCCCAAGCTACGAGCAGTACTTC
cdr3_aa: CASSPRGSGPSYEQYF

v_call: TRBV7-8
clone_size: -
j_call: TRBJ2-1
d_call: -
cdr3_nt: TGTGCCTGCAGCTTATCGAGGAGTTACAATGAGCAGTTCTTC
cdr3_aa: CACSLSRSYNEQFF

v_call: TRBV5-5
clone_size: medium-sized
j_call: TRBJ1-1
d_call: -
cdr3_nt: TGTGCCAGCAGCTTGAAAGTCGACACTGAAGCTTTCTTT
cdr3_aa: CASSLKVDTEAFF

v_call: TRBV27
clone_size: -
j_call: TRBJ2-7
d_call: TRBD1
cdr3_nt: TGTGCCAGCAGTGGGCGGACAGGGGGGCCTTTCGAGCAGTACTTC
cdr3_aa: CASSGRTGGPFEQYF

v_call: TRBV2
clone_size: -
j_call: TRBJ1-6
d_call: -
cdr3_nt: TGTGCCAGCAGTAGCTCGTCAGGGAGAAATAATTCACCCCTCCACTTT
cdr3_aa: CASSSSSGRNNSPLHF

v_call: TRBV5-1
clone_size: -
j_call: TRBJ1-6
d_call: -
cdr3_nt: TGCGCCAGCAGCTTGGTCGCGGCCCCTAATTCACCCCTCCACTTT
cdr3_aa: CASSLVAAPNSPLHF

v_call: TRBV23-1
clone_size: -
j_call: TRBJ2-2
d_call: -
cdr3_nt: TGCGCCAGCAGTCGGGCCGGGGAGCTGTTTTTT
cdr3_aa: CASSRAGELFF

v_call: TRBV28
clone_size: medium-sized
j_call: TRBJ2-7
d_call: TRBD2
cdr3_nt: TGTGCCAGCAGTCATCCAGCGGGAGGAGACGAGCAGTACTTC
cdr3_aa: CASSHPAGGDEQYF

v_call: TRBV11-2
clone_size: few
j_call: TRBJ2-1
d_call: TRBD2
cdr3_nt: TGTGCCAGCAGCTTAGGGACTAGCGGGACTTACAATGAGCAGTTCTTC
cdr3_aa: CASSLGTSGTYNEQFF

v_call: TRBV28
clone_size: -
j_call: TRBJ2-7
d_call: -
cdr3_nt: TGTGCCAGCAGTTCCCCGGCCTCCGGCGGCTACGAGCAGTACTTC
cdr3_aa: CASSSPASGGYEQYF

v_call: TRBV7-2
clone_size: -
j_call: TRBJ2-6
d_call: TRBD1
cdr3_nt: TGTGCCAGCAGCCGGGACAGAAGGTCTGGGGCCAACGTCCTGACTTTC
cdr3_aa: CASSRDRRSGANVLTF